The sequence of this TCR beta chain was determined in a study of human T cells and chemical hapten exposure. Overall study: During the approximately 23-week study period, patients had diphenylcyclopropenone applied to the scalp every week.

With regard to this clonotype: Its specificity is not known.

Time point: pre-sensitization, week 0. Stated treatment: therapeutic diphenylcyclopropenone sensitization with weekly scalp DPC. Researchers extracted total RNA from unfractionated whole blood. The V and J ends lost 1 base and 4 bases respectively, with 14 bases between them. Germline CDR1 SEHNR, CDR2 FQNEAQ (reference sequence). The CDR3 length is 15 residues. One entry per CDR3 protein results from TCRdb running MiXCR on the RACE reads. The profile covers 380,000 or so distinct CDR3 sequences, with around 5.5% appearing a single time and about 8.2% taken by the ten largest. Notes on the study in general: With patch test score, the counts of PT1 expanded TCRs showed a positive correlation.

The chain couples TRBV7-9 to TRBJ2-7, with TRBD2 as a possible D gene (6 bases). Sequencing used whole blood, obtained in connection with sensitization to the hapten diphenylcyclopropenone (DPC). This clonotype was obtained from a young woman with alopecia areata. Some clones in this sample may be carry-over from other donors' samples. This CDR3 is CASSLVRGVRYEQYF. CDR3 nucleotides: TGTGCCAGCAGCTTAGTGCGGGGCGTAAGGTACGAGCAGTACTTC.